The 16 T cell receptor beta chains below all came from one sample that was sequenced in a study of T cells after yellow fever vaccination. TCRdb called the 5' RACE reads again in MiXCR, with one record for every CDR3 protein. The data show 620,000 or so distinct CDR3 sequences, roughly 17% seen once. Sequencing was performed on PBMCs, taken around 5 days after the first yellow fever vaccination. Source of these receptors: a man younger than 30 who received the YFV17D yellow fever vaccine.

This chain joins TRBV5-4 and TRBJ1-1, with D possibly being TRBD1 (5 bases). V was clipped by 4 bases and J by 7 bases, with 14 bases between them. This CDR3 spans 13 amino acids. Germline values: CDR1 SGHNT, CDR2 YYREEE (reference sequence). CDR3 nucleotide sequence: TGTGCCAGCAGCCCTATGGGGCACAGTGAAGCTTTCTTT. The encoded protein is CASSPMGHSEAFF.

This clonotype was seen at least ten times. J is TRBJ1-1 and V is TRBV28; 9 bases are a match to TRBD1. The germline V gene has CDR1 MDHEN and CDR2 SYDVKM. The CDR3 loop spans 16 amino acids. Trimming took 6 bases from V and 3 from J; bases not matched to a gene: 11. CDR3 in amino acids: CASRRPGQGLDTEAFF. The CDR3 DNA is TGTGCCAGCAGGCGACCGGGACAGGGTTTAGACACTGAAGCTTTCTTT.

This sequence joins TRBV2 and TRBJ1-6; D is perhaps TRBD1 (6 bases). Germline V CDR1 and CDR2: SNHLY, FYNNEI. Trimming removed 3 bases at V and 10 bases at J, with 13 bases between. There are 14 residues in the CDR3. The CDR3 sequence: CASSESQGLSPLHF. In DNA, the CDR3 is TGTGCCAGCAGTGAGTCACAGGGATTATCACCCCTCCACTTT.

The rearrangement links TRBV6-1 to TRBJ2-7, with D unresolved. CDR1 and CDR2 from the germline V gene are MNHNS and SASEGT. The CDR3 covers 14 residues. With 6 bases removed from V and 0 bases from J, the gap between germline ends came to 12 bases. The CDR3 bases are TGTGCCAGCAGGAACCTCGGTAGCTCCTACGAGCAGTACGTC. Amino acids: CASRNLGSSYEQYV.

CDR3 residues: CATSRAGTGGEGYTF. As DNA, the CDR3 is TGTGCCACCAGCAGGGCCGGGACAGGTGGGGAAGGCTACACCTTC. V is TRBV15 and J is TRBJ1-2; 8 bases line up with TRBD1. The J segment lost 8 bases and the V segment lost 3 bases, leaving 11 bases of the junction unmatched. The CDR3 totals 15 residues. Looked up from germline, CDR1 is LNHNV and CDR2 is YYDKDF (reference sequence).

This sequence joins TRBV3-1 and TRBJ2-1; D perhaps matches TRBD2 (5 bases). Trimming cost V 4 bases and J 14 bases, with 18 bases left between them. This CDR3 is built from 13 residues. From germline, CDR1 is LGHDT and CDR2 YNNKEL (reference sequence). The CDR3 bases are TGTGCCAGCAGCCTTAGGGCTTCCGGGATGAAGTTCTTC. It yields the protein CASSLRASGMKFF.

In the case of this clonotype: One junction end does not reproduce the germline sequence, and a read error may be involved. The chain couples TRBV11-2 to TRBJ2-7, with TRBD1 identical over 12 bases. CDR1 is SGHAT and CDR2 is FQNNGV in the germline V gene. This CDR3 is built from 12 residues. The CDR3 region has the DNA TGTGCCAGCAGCCTGGGACAGGGGGCGATCATGTTC. The encoded protein is CASSLGQGAIMF.

At least ten counts were recorded for this clonotype. The chain employs TRBV24-1 and TRBJ2-7, with 12 nucleotides matching TRBD1. Per germline, CDR1 KGHDR and CDR2 SFDVKD. The V segment lost 7 bases and the J segment 7 bases; nucleotides outside the gene matches: 7. The CDR3 has 14 residues. This CDR3 is CATSPGQGAREQYV. Here the CDR3 DNA reads TGTGCCACCAGCCCGGGACAGGGGGCGCGAGAGCAGTACGTC.

This clonotype showed up just a few times. The J gene is TRBJ2-7, the V gene TRBV10-3; D may be TRBD1 (5 bases). Trimming left V 3 bases short and J 3 bases short, with 9 bases between. This CDR3 contains 13 residues. Germline loops: CDR1 ENHRY, CDR2 SYGVKD. The CDR3 reads CAISDRASYEQYV. The CDR3 nucleotides read TGTGCCATCAGTGACAGGGCCAGCTACGAGCAGTACGTC.

V usage is TRBV9 and J usage is TRBJ1-4, with D possibly matching TRBD1 (5 bases). The CDR3 is 15 residues long. Per the germline V gene, CDR1 is SGDLS and CDR2 is YYNGEE. Between the trimmed V and J ends, which lost 4 bases and 4 bases, there was a span of 14 bases. CDR3: CASSLQGRRNEKLFF. The DNA for the CDR3 is TGTGCCAGCAGCCTTCAGGGACGCCGTAATGAAAAACTGTTTTTT.

This sequence joins TRBV5-1 and TRBJ1-2; TRBD1 aligns across 7 bases. This CDR3 has 16 residues. V was clipped by 0 bases and J by 4 bases; unmatched bases: 9. Germline V gene lookup returns CDR1 SGHRS and CDR2 YFSETQ. CDR3 in DNA: TGCGCCAGCAGCTTGGGCGGAGGGGGCGGAATCTATGGCTACACCTTC. Translating it yields CASSLGGGGGIYGYTF.

The rearrangement joins TRBV18 to TRBJ2-1, with D possibly matching TRBD2 (5 bases). Germline CDR1 is KGHSH and CDR2 is LQKENI. V was cut by 6 bases and J by 8 bases, with 20 bases left in between. The length of the CDR3 is 15 residues. The CDR3 reads CASSLIWTADDEQFF. In DNA form, the CDR3 reads TGTGCCAGCTCCCTCATCTGGACTGCTGACGATGAGCAGTTCTTC.

V is TRBV7-9 and J is TRBJ2-7; D is unclear. Trimming pared 5 bases from V and 6 bases from J, leaving 5 bases between. The CDR3 totals 10 residues. Germline V lookup: CDR1 SEHNR, CDR2 FQNEAQ (reference sequence). Here the CDR3 reads CASSGFEQYF. CDR3 nucleotide sequence: TGTGCCAGCAGCGGGTTCGAGCAGTACTTC.

The chain links TRBV6-5 to TRBJ1-5, with 9 bases that match TRBD1. Germline V gene data show CDR1 as MNHEY and CDR2 as SVGAGI. With V trimmed by 2 bases and J by 1 base, 9 bases remained unmatched. The CDR3 loop spans 18 amino acids. CDR3 loop: CASSYPGQGVRSNQPQHF. Written as DNA, the CDR3 is TGTGCCAGCAGTTACCCGGGACAGGGAGTAAGGAGCAATCAGCCCCAGCATTTT.

The genes are TRBV10-3 and TRBJ1-5; 10 nucleotides match TRBD1. The CDR3 extends over 15 amino acids. Germline-derived CDR1 and CDR2 are ENHRY and SYGVKD. The trim removed 4 bases at V and 8 bases at J, leaving 8 bases unmatched. The CDR3 nucleotides are TGTGCCATCAGTGCGACCGGGACAGGGGCTGAGCCCCAGCATTTT. This sequence encodes CAISATGTGAEPQHF.

This clonotype occurred once. This rearrangement joins TRBV12-3 or TRBV12-4 to TRBJ1-2, with D tentatively TRBD1 (5 bases). This CDR3 is 13 amino acids long. Trimming shortened V by 5 bases and J by 3 bases, and 10 bases separated the two germline ends. The DNA of the CDR3 is TGTGCCAGCAGTGGGGGACCGTACTATGGCTACACCTTC. Amino acid sequence: CASSGGPYYGYTF.